This passage covers 21 T cell receptor beta chains from one sample sequenced in a study of control samples from healthy donors and cancer patients. Profiling relied on immunoSEQ multiplex PCR, and the TCRdb table lists in-frame clones only, not all of them. The sample holds 96,000 or so clones; just over 90% are singletons and the top ten take more than 7%. Sequences were obtained from blood. The receptors were sampled from a man between 18 and 35 years old in good health.

Worth noting for this clone: At one boundary the junction diverges from the germline segment, which might be a read error. This chain links TRBV19 with TRBJ2-7, with a tentative D call TRBD1 (6 bases). This CDR3 region has 11 residues. Germline V gives CDR1 LNHDA, CDR2 SQIVND (reference sequence). CDR3 in DNA: TGTGCCAGTAGAACGGACAGCAGGGTCCCTTTC. It encodes CASRTDSRVPF.

This clone appeared once. This rearrangement joins TRBV7-2 to TRBJ1-5; weak D call: TRBD1 (5 bases). Germline lookup yields CDR1 SGHTA and CDR2 FQGNSA. The CDR3 length is 14 residues. Between the trimmed V and J ends, which lost 2 bases and 2 bases, there was a span of 7 bases. Written as DNA, the CDR3 is TGTGCCAGCAGCTTACAGGGAGGCAATCAGCCCCAGCATTTT. As protein: CASSLQGGNQPQHF.

The chain links TRBV19 to TRBJ1-3, with D unclear. The CDR3 is 15 residues long. V was trimmed by 5 bases and J by 0 bases, leaving 11 bases between them. Germline loops: CDR1 LNHDA, CDR2 SQIVND (reference sequence). The CDR3 sequence is CASSDRASSGNTIYF. For the CDR3, the DNA is TGTGCCAGTAGTGACCGGGCCTCCTCTGGAAACACCATATATTTT.

J is TRBJ2-7 and V is TRBV4-1, with D possibly matching TRBD2 (6 bases). From germline, CDR1 is MGHRA and CDR2 YSYEKL. The CDR3 has 15 amino acids. V lost 0 bases to trimming and J lost 4 bases, with 13 bases between them. The CDR3 coding sequence is TGCGCCAGCAGCCAAGACAGTTTAGCGGAGTACGAGCAGTACTTC. Residues: CASSQDSLAEYEQYF.

The chain employs TRBV6-6 and TRBJ1-4; D unresolved. CDR3 length: 14 amino acids. Germline lookup yields CDR1 MNHNY and CDR2 SVGAGI (reference sequence). V gave up 11 bases and J gave up 7 bases, with 20 bases separating them. The CDR3: CAGGRRGLSEKLFF. DNA for the CDR3: TGTGCCGGAGGACGACGAGGACTTAGTGAAAAACTGTTTTTT.

This chain uses TRBV3-1 (or the pseudogene TRBV3-2) with TRBJ2-7; D remains unclear. The germline V gene has CDR1 LGHDT and CDR2 YNNKEL (reference sequence). Trimming stripped 1 base from V and 0 bases from J, with 7 bases between. CDR3 size: 14 residues. The CDR3 DNA reads TGTGCCAGCAGCCAAGCGGCGAGCTCCTACGAGCAGTACTTC. This gives the protein CASSQAASSYEQYF.

The chain has TRBV5-1 and TRBJ2-7; 7 nucleotides line up with TRBD2. Germline V gene data show CDR1 as SGHRS and CDR2 as YFSETQ. This CDR3 region has 15 residues. V lost 1 base and J lost 4; bases outside the gene matches: 8. The CDR3 DNA sequence: TGCGCCAGCAGCTTGTCTTCGGCTAGCGGATACGAGCAGTACTTC. Protein sequence: CASSLSSASGYEQYF.

The chain recombines TRBV19 with TRBJ2-5, with D possibly being TRBD2 (6 bases). The CDR3 is made up of 14 amino acids. CDR1 and CDR2 (germline): LNHDA, SQIVND (reference sequence). V was shortened by 5 bases and J by 4 bases, with 14 bases between the two germline ends. CDR3 nucleotides: TGTGCCAGTAGTTCCCGGGAAGCGGGAGAGACCCAGTACTTC. Translating it yields CASSSREAGETQYF. Together with reference TRBV19 and TRBJ2-5, the CDR3 gives the full variable domain: DGGITQSPKYLFRKEGQNVTLSCEQNLNHDAMYWYRQDPGQGLRLIYYSQIVNDFQKGDIAEGYSVSREKKESFPLTVTSAQKNPTAFYLCASSSREAGETQYFGPGTRLLVL.

This clone was counted only a few times. This sequence joins TRBV6-2 or TRBV6-3 and TRBJ1-5; D is unclear. The CDR3 runs 16 residues. CDR1 is MNHEY and CDR2 is SVGEGT in the germline V gene. V gave up 4 bases and J gave up 7 bases, with 20 bases separating them. This chain's CDR3 is CASSSGPDTDIQPQHF. In DNA, the CDR3 is TGTGCCAGCAGTTCCGGACCTGACACTGACATCCAGCCCCAGCATTTT.

This chain connects TRBV6-5 to TRBJ2-3; D may be TRBD2 (5 bases). The V gene lost 7 bases and the J gene lost 6 bases, with 17 bases spanning the gap. CDR1 and CDR2 from the germline V gene are MNHEY and SVGAGI. The CDR3 runs to 14 residues. Written as DNA, the CDR3 is TGTGCCAGCACTCGGGAAGCGTGGGCGGATACGCAGTATTTT. This codes for CASTREAWADTQYF.

The chain combines TRBV27 with TRBJ2-1; D not resolved. Per the germline V gene, CDR1 is MNHEY and CDR2 is SMNVEV (reference sequence). V was clipped by 0 bases and J by 5 bases, with 5 bases between them. The CDR3 sequence is 13 residues long. CDR3 region: CASSLSPNNEQFF. In nucleotides, the CDR3 is TGTGCCAGCAGTTTATCACCCAACAATGAGCAGTTCTTC.

The chain recombines TRBV19 with TRBJ1-5; D possibly corresponds to TRBD1 (6 bases). V gave up 6 bases and J gave up 3 bases, with 15 bases separating them. The germline V gene has CDR1 LNHDA and CDR2 SQIVND (reference sequence). CDR3 size: 15 residues. CDR3 in DNA: TGTGCCAGTAGCCCCGCGACAGGATTCAATCAGCCCCAGCATTTT. Residues: CASSPATGFNQPQHF.

CDR3 residues: CASSYLRTVENSPLHF. CDR3 DNA: TGTGCCAGCAGTTATCTTAGGACAGTAGAGAATTCACCCCTCCACTTT. The J gene is TRBJ1-6, the V gene TRBV6-5, with D perhaps TRBD1 (6 bases). Germline-derived CDR1 and CDR2 are MNHEY and SVGAGI. V lost 3 bases and J 7 bases, leaving 16 bases between the germline ends. There are 16 residues in the CDR3.

This sequence joins TRBV27 and TRBJ1-1; D remains unclear. This CDR3 has 17 amino acids. Looked up from germline, CDR1 is MNHEY and CDR2 is SMNVEV (reference sequence). V gave up 6 bases and J gave up 3 bases, with 23 bases separating them. CDR3 coding DNA: TGTGCCAGCAGAAAGGACCCCACTTTAGCTTCGTACACTGAAGCTTTCTTT. It codes for CASRKDPTLASYTEAFF.

This chain connects TRBV4-3 to TRBJ2-2; D is perhaps TRBD2 (5 bases). This CDR3 region has 17 residues. Germline-derived CDR1 and CDR2 are LGHNA and YSLEER. Trimming removed 0 bases at V and 0 bases at J, with 11 bases between. The chain's CDR3 is CASSQDASGANTGELFF. CDR3 DNA sequence: TGCGCCAGCAGCCAAGATGCGAGCGGTGCGAACACCGGGGAGCTGTTTTTT.

The genes are TRBV3-1 (or the pseudogene TRBV3-2) and TRBJ2-7; 13 positions agree with TRBD2. CDR3 length equals 14 residues. Trimming cost V 4 bases and J 7 bases; bases outside gene matches: 4. Germline assignment: CDR1 LGHDT and CDR2 YNNKEL (reference sequence). CDR3 DNA sequence: TGTGCCAGCAGCCTCGGACTAGCGGGAGAAGAGCAGTACTTC. Encoded protein: CASSLGLAGEEQYF.

The gene calls are TRBV9 and TRBJ1-3; D uncertain. The CDR3 contains 15 residues. V shed 1 base and J shed 0 bases, with 8 bases lying between them. The germline gives CDR1 SGDLS, CDR2 YYNGEE. CDR3 coding DNA: TGTGCCAGCAGCGTAATCGACGGCTCTGGAAACACCATATATTTT. Its protein product is CASSVIDGSGNTIYF.

This clone was found once. This chain links TRBV6-5 with TRBJ1-1; D gene unclear. This CDR3 spans 12 amino acids. Germline V gives CDR1 MNHEY, CDR2 SVGAGI. Trimming cost V 8 bases and J 1 base, with 8 bases left between them. The DNA of the CDR3 is TGTGCCAGCCGCCCCAGGAACACTGAAGCTTTCTTT. Protein product: CASRPRNTEAFF.

The chain couples TRBV7-9 to TRBJ1-6, with D unclear. This CDR3 is built from 13 residues. V was trimmed by 5 bases and J by 7 bases, leaving 9 bases between them. Germline CDR1 reads SEHNR; CDR2 reads FQNEAQ (reference sequence). As DNA, the CDR3 is TGTGCCAGCAGCCGGGGTGAGAATTCACCCCTCCACTTT. Protein sequence: CASSRGENSPLHF.

The chain recombines TRBV11-2 with TRBJ2-2; 9 bases fit TRBD1. CDR1 SGHAT and CDR2 FQNNGV come from the germline V gene. This CDR3 region has 16 residues. V lost 0 bases, J lost 7 bases, and 6 bases stayed unmatched. The CDR3 DNA follows: TGTGCCAGCAGCTTAGATCCGGCGACAGGGGGCGGGGAGCTGTTTTTT. Translating gives CASSLDPATGGGELFF.

The chain employs TRBV7-2 and TRBJ2-7, with 9 bases aligning to TRBD2. Germline V gene sequence: CDR1 SGHTA, CDR2 FQGNSA. V was pared by 0 bases and J by 3 bases, with 0 bases of the junction left unmatched. The CDR3 has 14 residues. The CDR3 protein is CASSLASGSYEQYF. CDR3 DNA sequence: TGTGCCAGCAGCTTAGCTAGCGGGAGCTACGAGCAGTACTTC.